This TCR beta chain was identified during a study of blood T cell repertoires in COVID-19. Study-level information: Some COVID-19 samples were acute and others convalescent; all came from the United States, Italy and Spain. T cells, B-cell-depleted T cells, or PBMCs provided the cDNA or gDNA that served as material.

In its sample, this clone was seen once. The germline V gene has CDR1 SEHNR and CDR2 FQNEAQ (reference sequence). The CDR3 runs 14 residues. Trimming shortened V by 4 bases and J by 10 bases, and 19 bases separated the two germline ends. In the study's own analysis: Estimation of nucleated cell counts relied on the amplification of reference gene primers. Sequenced by immunoSEQ multiplex PCR; TCRdb stores in-frame clones only, minus some. D and trimming come from the DNA, and the V and J calls and clone size come from that table. This table holds approximately 390,000 clones, nearly 90% found once. Specimen: peripheral blood. This receptor was obtained from a young man with active or convalescent COVID-19. The chain links TRBV7-9 to TRBJ1-2; D uncertain. DNA for the CDR3: TGTGCCAGCAGCTCATGGACTTACCCACGGGCCTACACCTTC. The encoded protein is CASSSWTYPRAYTF.